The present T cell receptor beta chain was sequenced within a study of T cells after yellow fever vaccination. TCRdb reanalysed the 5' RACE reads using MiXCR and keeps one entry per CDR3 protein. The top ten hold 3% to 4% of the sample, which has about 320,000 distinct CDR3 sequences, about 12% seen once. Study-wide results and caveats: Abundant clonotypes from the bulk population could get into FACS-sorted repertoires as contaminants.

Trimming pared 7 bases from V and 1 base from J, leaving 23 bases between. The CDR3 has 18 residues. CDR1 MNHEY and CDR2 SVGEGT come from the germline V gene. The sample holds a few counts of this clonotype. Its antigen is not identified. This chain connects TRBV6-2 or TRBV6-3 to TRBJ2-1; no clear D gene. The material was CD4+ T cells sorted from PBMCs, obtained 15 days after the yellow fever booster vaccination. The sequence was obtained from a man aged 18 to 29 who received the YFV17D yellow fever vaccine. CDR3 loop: CASTSPGHGRMSYNEQFF. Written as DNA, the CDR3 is TGTGCCAGCACCTCCCCAGGCCATGGCCGAATGTCCTACAATGAGCAGTTCTTC.